This TCR beta chain comes out of a study of fetal regulatory T cell absence and autoimmunity. Measured with immunoSEQ multiplex PCR; TCRdb has only the in-frame clones, and not every one. The table lists 95,000 to 100,000 clones, 55% to 75% of them singletons. In this sample, this clone turned up a few times. Germline V gene data show CDR1 as MNHNS and CDR2 as SASEGT. This CDR3 has 14 amino acids. Trimming removed 4 bases from V and 5 bases from J; junction bases left unmatched: 7. The clonotype was recovered from a male donor with IPEX syndrome. The chain uses TRBV6-1 and TRBJ2-7; 8 bases fit TRBD1. The specimen sequenced was pancreas tissue. CDR3 residues: CASSGLTGADEQYF. CDR3 nucleotides: TGTGCCAGCAGTGGCTTGACAGGGGCGGACGAGCAGTACTTC.